This T cell receptor (beta chain) was captured by sequencing in a study of T cells in Graves' hyperthyroidism and ophthalmopathy. TCR beta CDR3 regions were amplified from RNA transcripts. The HTBI primer set was used in a first-round RT-PCR of the TCR CDR3. One entry per CDR3 protein, called by TCRdb with MiXCR from the multiplex PCR reads. This table holds some 510,000 distinct CDR3 sequences, 20% to 25% found once. Overall study results and limits: In simple terms, a model built on 13 V-J features told ophthalmopathy apart from stable hyperthyroidism.

This clonotype came up many times. The antigen is not known. V dropped 0 bases and J dropped 9 bases, with 15 bases sitting between them. The CDR3 contains 15 residues. In germline, CDR1 is LNHNV, CDR2 YYDKDF (reference sequence). The source of this sequence is a man younger than 30 with Graves' hyperthyroidism. Material: blood. J is TRBJ1-5 and V is TRBV15; tentative D call: TRBD1 (5 bases). CDR3 residues: CATSRDPSGLAPQHF. CDR3 bases: TGTGCCACCAGCAGAGATCCATCAGGGCTAGCGCCCCAGCATTTT.